These T cell receptor beta chains were read from a single sample in a study of cytomegalovirus exposure and HLA in healthy donors. Using immunoSEQ multiplex PCR, the repertoire was profiled, and TCRdb retains in-frame clones only, with some absent. The sample includes approximately 170,000 clones, approximately 83% of them seen just once. The sample was PBMCs. These receptors were taken from a boy between 2 and 15 years old in good health and CMV-seronegative. CDR3s include the opening cysteine and the closing phenylalanine or tryptophan. The D gene is left open where the match is weak. A clone size is listed for some rows: how often the clone was seen (once, few, many), or a class if it is expanded.

d_call	v_call	clone_size	j_call	cdr3_aa	cdr3_nt
TRBD2	TRBV11-2	NA	TRBJ2-7	CASSLVLAETYEQYF	TGTGCCAGCAGCTTAGTCCTAGCGGAGACTTACGAGCAGTACTTC
TRBD1	TRBV4-3	NA	TRBJ1-2	CASSQEIRQGFFRGYTF	TGCGCCAGCAGCCAAGAAATACGACAGGGATTCTTTCGCGGCTACACCTTC
TRBD1	TRBV18	NA	TRBJ2-7	CASSQDRPDEQYF	TGTGCCAGCTCACAGGACAGGCCAGACGAGCAGTACTTC
NA	TRBV20-1	NA	TRBJ1-2	CSARGPDGVTF	TGCAGTGCTCGGGGTCCTGATGGAGTCACCTTC
NA	TRBV5-6	NA	TRBJ1-1	CASEGDADTEAFF	TGTGCCAGCGAGGGGGATGCGGACACTGAAGCTTTCTTT
TRBD1	TRBV5-6	NA	TRBJ1-4	CASSGSTGGTNEKLFF	TGTGCCAGCAGCGGGTCTACAGGGGGCACTAATGAAAAACTGTTTTTT
TRBD1	TRBV14	NA	TRBJ1-1	CASSQQGASEAFF	TGTGCCAGCAGCCAACAGGGGGCCTCTGAAGCTTTCTTT
TRBD1	TRBV7-9	NA	TRBJ2-7	CASSLGSGTGHEQYF	TGTGCCAGCAGCTTAGGTTCCGGGACAGGGCACGAGCAGTACTTC
TRBD1	TRBV15	NA	TRBJ2-5	CATSRGDRGKTQYF	TGTGCCACCAGCAGAGGGGACAGGGGGAAGACCCAGTACTTC
TRBD2	TRBV5-4	NA	TRBJ2-1	CASSLFGGDLYNEQFF	TGTGCCAGCAGCTTGTTTGGGGGGGACCTATACAATGAGCAGTTCTTC
TRBD2	TRBV9	NA	TRBJ2-1	CASSSGGAGEQFF	TGTGCCAGTAGTAGCGGGGGGGCCGGGGAGCAGTTCTTC
TRBD2	TRBV2	few	TRBJ2-1	CASSPFTGTSGANEQFF	TGTGCCAGCAGCCCTTTTACCGGGACTAGCGGGGCAAATGAGCAGTTCTTC
NA	TRBV2	NA	TRBJ1-1	CASSEMGGVNTEAFF	TGTGCCAGCAGTGAAATGGGTGGAGTGAACACTGAAGCTTTCTTT
TRBD2	TRBV19	NA	TRBJ2-2	CATKTGLAGATGELFF	TGTGCCACAAAGACGGGACTAGCGGGGGCCACCGGGGAGCTGTTTTTT
TRBD2	TRBV7-2	NA	TRBJ2-1	CASSLVSGITQGEQFF	TGTGCCAGCAGCTTGGTGAGCGGGATTACTCAAGGTGAGCAGTTCTTC
TRBD2	TRBV9	few	TRBJ2-1	CASSVGGVAGNEQFF	TGTGCCAGCAGCGTCGGGGGGGTAGCGGGGAATGAGCAGTTCTTC
TRBD2	TRBV10-1	NA	TRBJ2-3	CASSEGTSGGYTQYF	TGCGCCAGCAGTGAGGGGACTAGCGGGGGTTATACGCAGTATTTT
TRBD1	TRBV18	NA	TRBJ2-7	CASSQLPGTATSYEQYF	TGTGCCAGCTCACAGCTGCCCGGGACAGCGACCTCCTACGAGCAGTACTTC
NA	TRBV5-1	NA	TRBJ2-1	CASSLTSLTYNEQFF	TGCGCCAGCAGCTTGACTAGCCTGACGTACAATGAGCAGTTCTTC
NA	TRBV7-9	NA	TRBJ1-1	CASSSDGGENTEAFF	TGTGCCAGCAGCTCCGACGGAGGGGAGAACACTGAAGCTTTCTTT
NA	TRBV4-3	NA	TRBJ1-2	CASSRADLPLYTF	TGCGCCAGCAGCCGAGCGGACTTACCCCTTTACACCTTC
NA	TRBV13	NA	TRBJ1-1	CASSPRQQDNDTNTEAFF	TGTGCCAGCAGCCCCCGCCAGCAGGACAACGATACGAACACTGAAGCTTTCTTT
TRBD1	TRBV30	NA	TRBJ2-5	CACQGAGETQYF	TGTGCCTGCCAGGGGGCTGGGGAGACCCAGTACTTC
TRBD2	TRBV11-2	NA	TRBJ2-1	CASNLGRGGHEQFF	TGTGCCAGCAACCTCGGTCGGGGGGGACATGAGCAGTTCTTC
TRBD1	TRBV5-6	NA	TRBJ2-1	CASSLGQGRSNEQFF	TGTGCCAGCAGCTTGGGACAGGGCCGGTCGAATGAGCAGTTCTTC
TRBD1	TRBV7-9	NA	TRBJ2-6	CASSPDREFISGANVLTF	TGTGCCAGCAGCCCGGACAGGGAATTTATCTCTGGGGCCAACGTCCTGACTTTC
TRBD1	TRBV7-8	NA	TRBJ2-7	CASSSEPTGAWEQYF	TGTGCCAGCAGCTCTGAACCGACAGGGGCTTGGGAGCAGTACTTC
TRBD2	TRBV6-5	many	TRBJ2-1	CASSPLAGGSNEQFF	TGTGCCAGCAGTCCCCTAGCGGGGGGATCCAATGAGCAGTTCTTC
NA	TRBV25-1	NA	TRBJ2-7	CASSPGTYEQYF	TGTGCCAGCAGTCCCGGGACCTACGAGCAGTACTTC
TRBD2	TRBV19	NA	TRBJ2-1	CASRPSGTSGRVNEQFF	TGTGCCAGCCGTCCTTCCGGGACTAGCGGGAGAGTCAATGAGCAGTTCTTC
NA	TRBV28	few	TRBJ1-2	CASSLGGDGYTF	TGTGCCAGCAGTTTAGGGGGGGATGGCTACACCTTC
TRBD1	TRBV2	NA	TRBJ1-3	CASRDRGRTSGNTIYF	TGTGCCAGCAGAGACAGGGGCAGGACCTCTGGAAACACCATATATTTT
NA	TRBV30	NA	TRBJ1-3	CAWSVYSGNTIYF	TGTGCCTGGAGTGTATACTCTGGAAACACCATATATTTT
TRBD1	TRBV10-2	NA	TRBJ1-2	CASSGSGGQGKSYGYTF	TGCGCCAGCAGTGGCTCTGGGGGACAGGGGAAGAGCTATGGCTACACCTTC
NA	TRBV9	once	TRBJ2-1	CASSQNNEQFF	TGTGCCAGCAGCCAAAACAATGAGCAGTTCTTC
NA	TRBV7-2	NA	TRBJ2-1	CASSKSGNYNEQFF	TGTGCCAGCAGCAAAAGCGGTAACTACAATGAGCAGTTCTTC
NA	TRBV5-1	NA	TRBJ1-6	CASSSGDDSYNSPLHF	TGCGCCAGCAGCTCGGGGGACGACTCCTATAATTCACCCCTCCACTTT
NA	TRBV14	NA	TRBJ2-7	CASSQRKGISSYEQYF	TGTGCCAGCAGCCAACGAAAGGGGATAAGCTCCTACGAGCAGTACTTC
NA	TRBV28	NA	TRBJ2-5	CASSLDRDTTSQETQYF	TGTGCCAGCAGTTTGGACCGGGACACAACTTCTCAAGAGACCCAGTACTTC